The T cell receptor (beta chain) under discussion was sequenced for a study of blood T cell repertoires in COVID-19. In the study overall: Whether acute or convalescent, the COVID-19 samples came from the United States, Italy and Spain. Sample material is recorded as cDNA or gDNA derived from T cells, B-cell-depleted T cells, or PBMCs.

Authors' methods: Reference gene primer amplification yielded estimated nucleated cell counts. Using immunoSEQ multiplex PCR, the repertoire was profiled, and TCRdb retains in-frame clones only, with some absent. V, J and clone size derive from that table, while D and trimming were established from the DNA sequence. The table shows 120,000 to 150,000 clones, with 81% occurring only once. CDR1 and CDR2 (germline): KGHSH, LQKENI. Trimming removed 4 bases from V and 0 bases from J, with 10 bases in between. The CDR3 contains 15 residues. The sequence came from a human donor with acute or convalescent COVID-19. The donor label of this sample is uncertain. Sequencing was carried out using peripheral blood. The chain carries TRBV18 and TRBJ1-3; D remains ambiguous. The CDR3 sequence is CASSLRTLSGNTIYF. Here the CDR3 DNA reads TGTGCCAGCTCACTTCGGACTCTCTCTGGAAACACCATATATTTT.